Sequencing of this TCR beta chain was carried out in a study of T cells in Graves' hyperthyroidism and ophthalmopathy. As for the study in general: The initial diagnosis was the point when peripheral blood was collected, ahead of any treatment.

RNA transcripts yielded amplified TCR beta CDR3 regions. An initial round of RT-PCR targeting the TCR CDR3 relied on the HTBI primer set. TCRdb re-called the multiplex PCR reads with MiXCR, one entry per CDR3 protein. The sample consists of roughly 400,000 distinct CDR3 sequences, 25% of them appearing once. Overall study results and limits: The model made its ophthalmopathy prediction, and onset followed a median approximately 6 months later. Stable hyperthyroidism and ophthalmopathy were separated using 13 V-J signatures.

Diagnostic assessment was based on clinical symptoms, serum thyroxine and TRAb, thyroid ultrasound and orbital computed tomography. This clonotype has ten or more counts. Its antigen remains unidentified. The CDR3 has 14 residues. Germline-derived CDR1 and CDR2 are MNHNS and SASEGT. Between the trimmed V and J ends, which lost 3 bases and 4 bases, there was a span of 11 bases. Sequencing was performed on blood. The TCR sequence derives from a man in his forties or fifties with Graves' hyperthyroidism. V gene TRBV6-1 combines with J gene TRBJ2-3, with D perhaps given as TRBD1 or TRBD2 (5 bases each). The DNA for the CDR3 is TGTGCCAGCAGTGAGGGGACGTGGGCAGATACGCAGTATTTT. Its translation: CASSEGTWADTQYF.